The present TCR beta chain was sequenced within a study of blood T cell repertoires in COVID-19. Study-level background: Samples of COVID-19 (acute and convalescent) were obtained from the United States, Italy and Spain. T cells, B-cell-depleted T cells, or PBMCs supplied cDNA or gDNA.

Looked up from germline, CDR1 is MNHEY and CDR2 is SMNVEV (reference sequence). V lost 6 bases, J lost 6 bases, and 8 bases stayed unmatched. The CDR3 spans 14 residues. Authors' analysis steps: Researchers report that nucleated cell counts were estimated from reference gene primer amplification. The repertoire was sequenced with immunoSEQ multiplex PCR; TCRdb's copy has only in-frame clones and lacks some. The V and J calls and clone size come from that table; D and trimming were worked out from the DNA. The sample lists a few hundred thousand clones, 82% occurring once. The V gene is TRBV27, the J gene TRBJ2-1, with 7 positions matching TRBD1. The sequenced sample consisted of peripheral blood. The sequence was obtained from a woman in her late teens or twenties with acute or convalescent COVID-19. In nucleotides, the CDR3 is TGTGCCAGCAGACACTGGGACAGCCCCAATGAGCAGTTCTTC. Translated, it gives CASRHWDSPNEQFF.